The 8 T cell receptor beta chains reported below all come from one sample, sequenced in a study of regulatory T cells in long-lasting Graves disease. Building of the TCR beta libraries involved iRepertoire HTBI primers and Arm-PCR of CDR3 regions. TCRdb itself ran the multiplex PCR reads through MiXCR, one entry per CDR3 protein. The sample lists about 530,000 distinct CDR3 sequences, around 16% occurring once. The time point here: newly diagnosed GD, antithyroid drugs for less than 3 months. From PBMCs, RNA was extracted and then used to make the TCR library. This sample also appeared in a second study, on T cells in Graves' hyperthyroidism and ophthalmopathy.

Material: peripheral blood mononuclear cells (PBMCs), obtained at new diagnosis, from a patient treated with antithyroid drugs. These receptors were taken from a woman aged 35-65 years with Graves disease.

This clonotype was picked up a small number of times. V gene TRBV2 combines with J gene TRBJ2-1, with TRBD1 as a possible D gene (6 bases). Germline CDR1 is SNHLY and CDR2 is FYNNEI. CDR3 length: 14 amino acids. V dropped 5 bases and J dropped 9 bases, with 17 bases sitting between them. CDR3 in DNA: TGTGCCAGCAGTTACTTGGGGACACAAACTGAGCAGTTCTTC. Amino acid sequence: CASSYLGTQTEQFF.

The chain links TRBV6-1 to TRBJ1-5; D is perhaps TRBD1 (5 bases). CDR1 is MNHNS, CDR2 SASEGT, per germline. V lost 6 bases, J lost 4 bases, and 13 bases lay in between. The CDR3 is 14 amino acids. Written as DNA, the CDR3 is TGTGCCAGCAGCCACGGGGCTCCAAATCAGCCCCAGCATTTT. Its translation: CASSHGAPNQPQHF.

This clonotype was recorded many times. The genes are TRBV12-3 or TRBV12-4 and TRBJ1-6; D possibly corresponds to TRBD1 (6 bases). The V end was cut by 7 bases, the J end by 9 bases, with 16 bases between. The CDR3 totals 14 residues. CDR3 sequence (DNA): TGTGCCAGCACCCTCAACCAGGGGCCTTCACCCCTCCACTTT. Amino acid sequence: CASTLNQGPSPLHF.

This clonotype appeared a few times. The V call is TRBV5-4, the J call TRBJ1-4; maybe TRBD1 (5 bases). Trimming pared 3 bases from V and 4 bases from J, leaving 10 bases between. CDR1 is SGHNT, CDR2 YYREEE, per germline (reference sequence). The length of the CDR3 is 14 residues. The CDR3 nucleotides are TGTGCCAGCAGCTCGGGGGTGGGTAATGAAAAACTGTTTTTT. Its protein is CASSSGVGNEKLFF.

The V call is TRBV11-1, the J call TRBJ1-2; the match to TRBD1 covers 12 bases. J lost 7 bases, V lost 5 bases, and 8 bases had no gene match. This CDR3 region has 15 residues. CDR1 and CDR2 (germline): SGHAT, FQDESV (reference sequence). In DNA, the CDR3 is TGTGCCAGCAGCCCCGGGACAGGGGGCGAAAGTGGCTACACCTTC. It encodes CASSPGTGGESGYTF. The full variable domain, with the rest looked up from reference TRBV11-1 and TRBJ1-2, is EAEVAQSPRYKITEKSQAVAFWCDPISGHATLYWYRQILGQGPELLVQFQDESVVDDSQLPKDRFSAERLKGVDSTLKIQPAELGDSAMYLCASSPGTGGESGYTFGSGTRLTVV.

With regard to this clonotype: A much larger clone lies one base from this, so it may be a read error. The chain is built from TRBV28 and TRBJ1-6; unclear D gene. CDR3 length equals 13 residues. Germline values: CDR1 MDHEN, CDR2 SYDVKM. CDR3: CAGSWRSRSPLHF. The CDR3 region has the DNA TGTGCCGGCAGTTGGCGGTCGAGGTCACCCCTCCACTTT.

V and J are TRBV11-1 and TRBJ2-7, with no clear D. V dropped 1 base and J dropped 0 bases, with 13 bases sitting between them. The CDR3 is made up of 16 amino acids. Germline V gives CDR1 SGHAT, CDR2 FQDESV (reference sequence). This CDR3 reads CASSLGSGGSSYEQYF. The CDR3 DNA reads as TGTGCCAGCAGCTTAGGATCAGGCGGAAGCTCCTACGAGCAGTACTTC.

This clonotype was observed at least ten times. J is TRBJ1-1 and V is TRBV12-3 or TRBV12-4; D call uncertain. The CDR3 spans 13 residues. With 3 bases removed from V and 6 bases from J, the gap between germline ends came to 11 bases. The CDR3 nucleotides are TGTGCCAGCAGTTTCGTAGTTCTGGCTGAAGCTTTCTTT. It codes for CASSFVVLAEAFF.